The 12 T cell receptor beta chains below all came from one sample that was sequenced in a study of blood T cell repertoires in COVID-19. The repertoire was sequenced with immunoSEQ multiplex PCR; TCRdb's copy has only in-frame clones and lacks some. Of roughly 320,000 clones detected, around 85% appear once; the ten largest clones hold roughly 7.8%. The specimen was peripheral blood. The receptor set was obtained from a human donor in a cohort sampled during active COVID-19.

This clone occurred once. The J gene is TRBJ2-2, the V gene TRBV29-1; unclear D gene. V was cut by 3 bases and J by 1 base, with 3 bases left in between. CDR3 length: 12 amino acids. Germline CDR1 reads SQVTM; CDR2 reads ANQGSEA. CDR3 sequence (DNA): TGCAGCGTTGAGAGGAACACCGGGGAGCTGTTTTTT. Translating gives CSVERNTGELFF.

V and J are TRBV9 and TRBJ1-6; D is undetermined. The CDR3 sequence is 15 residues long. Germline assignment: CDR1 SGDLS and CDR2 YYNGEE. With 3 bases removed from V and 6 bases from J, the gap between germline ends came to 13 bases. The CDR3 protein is CASSASTIANSPLHF. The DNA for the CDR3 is TGTGCCAGCAGCGCGTCGACCATAGCTAATTCACCCCTCCACTTT.

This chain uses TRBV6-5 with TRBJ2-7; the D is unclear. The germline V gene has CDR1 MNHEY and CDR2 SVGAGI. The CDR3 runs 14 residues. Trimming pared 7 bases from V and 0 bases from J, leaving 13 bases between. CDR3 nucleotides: TGTGCCAGCAAAGATACACATTCCTCCTACGAGCAGTACTTC. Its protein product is CASKDTHSSYEQYF.

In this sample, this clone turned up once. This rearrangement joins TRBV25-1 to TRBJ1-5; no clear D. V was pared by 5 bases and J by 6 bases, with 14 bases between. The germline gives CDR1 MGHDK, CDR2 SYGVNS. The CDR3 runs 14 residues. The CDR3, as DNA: TGTGCCAGCAGTCTCCCGGGTGAGAGTCAGCCCCAGCATTTT. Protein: CASSLPGESQPQHF. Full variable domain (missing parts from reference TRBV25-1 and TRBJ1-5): EADIYQTPRYLVIGTGKKITLECSQTMGHDKMYWYQQDPGMELHLIHYSYGVNSTEKGDLSSESTVSRIRTEHFPLTLESARPSHTSQYLCASSLPGESQPQHFGDGTRLSIL.

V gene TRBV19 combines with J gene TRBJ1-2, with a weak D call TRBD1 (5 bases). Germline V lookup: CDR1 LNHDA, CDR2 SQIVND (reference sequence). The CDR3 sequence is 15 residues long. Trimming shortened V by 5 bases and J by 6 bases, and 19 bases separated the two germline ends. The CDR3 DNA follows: TGTGCCAGTAGTTCGAAGGTGGAGGGGTTGAATGGCTACACCTTC. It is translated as CASSSKVEGLNGYTF.

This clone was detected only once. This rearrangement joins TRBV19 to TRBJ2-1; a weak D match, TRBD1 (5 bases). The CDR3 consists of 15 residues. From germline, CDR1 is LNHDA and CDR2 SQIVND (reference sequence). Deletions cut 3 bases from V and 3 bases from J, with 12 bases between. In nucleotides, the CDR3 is TGTGCCAGTAGTATGGGGCCATCTCACTACAATGAGCAGTTCTTC. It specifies CASSMGPSHYNEQFF. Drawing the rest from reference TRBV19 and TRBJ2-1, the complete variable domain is DGGITQSPKYLFRKEGQNVTLSCEQNLNHDAMYWYRQDPGQGLRLIYYSQIVNDFQKGDIAEGYSVSREKKESFPLTVTSAQKNPTAFYLCASSMGPSHYNEQFFGPGTRLTVL.

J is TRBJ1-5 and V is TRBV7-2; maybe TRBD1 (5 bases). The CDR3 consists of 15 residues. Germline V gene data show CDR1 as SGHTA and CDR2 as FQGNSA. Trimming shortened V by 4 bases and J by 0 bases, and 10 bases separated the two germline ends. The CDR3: CASSSRQTSNQPQHF. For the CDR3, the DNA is TGTGCCAGCAGCTCTCGACAGACTAGCAATCAGCCCCAGCATTTT.

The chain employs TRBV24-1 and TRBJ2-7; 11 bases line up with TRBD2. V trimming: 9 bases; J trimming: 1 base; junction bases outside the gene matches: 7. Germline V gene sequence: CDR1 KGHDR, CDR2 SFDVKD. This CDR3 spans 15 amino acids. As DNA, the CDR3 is TGTGCCACCTCCCGTGGGACTAGCGGTTCCTACGAGCAGTACTTC. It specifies CATSRGTSGSYEQYF.

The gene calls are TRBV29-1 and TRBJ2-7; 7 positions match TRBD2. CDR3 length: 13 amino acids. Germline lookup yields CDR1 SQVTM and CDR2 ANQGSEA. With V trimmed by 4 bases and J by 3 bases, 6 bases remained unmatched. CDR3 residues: CSVVWRGNYEQYF. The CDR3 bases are TGCAGCGTTGTTTGGCGGGGGAACTACGAGCAGTACTTC.

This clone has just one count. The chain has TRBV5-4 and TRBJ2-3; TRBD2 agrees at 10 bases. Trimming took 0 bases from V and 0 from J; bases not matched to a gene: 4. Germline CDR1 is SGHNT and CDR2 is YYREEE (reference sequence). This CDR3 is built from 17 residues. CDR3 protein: CASSLGSGGPSTDTQYF. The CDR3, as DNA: TGTGCCAGCAGCTTGGGTAGCGGGGGGCCGAGCACAGATACGCAGTATTTT.

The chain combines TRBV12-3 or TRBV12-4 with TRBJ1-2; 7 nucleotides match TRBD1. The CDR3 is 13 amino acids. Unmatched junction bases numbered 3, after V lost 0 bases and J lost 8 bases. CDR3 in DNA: TGTGCCAGCAGTTTAGCGGACAGGTTGGGCTACACCTTC. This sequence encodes CASSLADRLGYTF.

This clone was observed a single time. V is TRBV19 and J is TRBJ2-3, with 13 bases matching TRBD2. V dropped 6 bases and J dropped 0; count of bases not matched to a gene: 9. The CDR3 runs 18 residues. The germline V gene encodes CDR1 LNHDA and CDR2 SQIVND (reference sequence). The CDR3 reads CASSTSGGARLSTDTQYF. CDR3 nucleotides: TGTGCCAGTAGCACTAGCGGGGGGGCACGGTTAAGCACAGATACGCAGTATTTT.